The 9 T cell receptor beta chains given below trace back to one sample, sequenced in a study of technical replicates of blood from four donors. Sequenced by immunoSEQ multiplex PCR; TCRdb stores in-frame clones only, minus some. The table records 74,000 or so clones, 85% to 95% of them present only once. The material sequenced was T cells isolated from PBMCs. These receptors came from a human donor in good health.

V usage is TRBV19 and J usage is TRBJ2-5, with TRBD2 identical over 11 bases. CDR1 is LNHDA, CDR2 SQIVND, per germline (reference sequence). Trimming cost V 6 bases and J 4 bases; bases outside gene matches: 7. The CDR3 contains 15 residues. Here the CDR3 reads CASRDSGRATETQYF. The CDR3 nucleotides are TGTGCCAGTAGGGATAGCGGGAGGGCCACAGAGACCCAGTACTTC.

The chain uses TRBV9 and TRBJ2-7, with 7 bases lining up with TRBD2. CDR3 length: 15 residues. From germline, CDR1 is SGDLS and CDR2 YYNGEE. The V segment lost 4 bases and the J segment 0 bases; nucleotides outside the gene matches: 7. CDR3: CASSPRSSGSYEQYF. CDR3 bases: TGTGCCAGCAGCCCGAGGTCTAGCGGCTCCTACGAGCAGTACTTC.

The rearrangement uses TRBV29-1 and TRBJ2-3, with 9 bases identical to TRBD2. Germline loops: CDR1 SQVTM, CDR2 ANQGSEA. The CDR3 runs 15 residues. With V trimmed by 7 bases and J by 2 bases, 10 bases remained unmatched. CDR3 sequence (DNA): TGCAGCGCGCCGGACCGCGGGAGGGTCACAGATACGCAGTATTTT. This gives the protein CSAPDRGRVTDTQYF.

The CDR3 DNA is TGTGCCAGCAGTTACTCGGGACAGGGGGCCAACACCATATATTTT. Protein product: CASSYSGQGANTIYF. This chain links TRBV6-5 with TRBJ1-3, with 12 bases identical to TRBD1. V gave up 0 bases and J gave up 7 bases; unmatched junction bases: 1. CDR1 is MNHEY and CDR2 is SVGAGI in the germline V gene. This CDR3 has 15 amino acids.

J is TRBJ1-2 and V is TRBV5-6; maybe TRBD1 (6 bases). The V end lost 0 bases, the J end lost 0 bases, and 12 bases lay between the germline ends. The germline V gene encodes CDR1 SGHDT and CDR2 YYEEEE. CDR3 size: 16 residues. Here the CDR3 reads CASSLALGGANYGYTF. CDR3 sequence (DNA): TGTGCCAGCAGCTTGGCCCTAGGGGGGGCTAACTATGGCTACACCTTC.

This clone was seen just once. The chain combines TRBV25-1 with TRBJ1-6, with 8 bases that match TRBD1. CDR3 length: 13 residues. The V gene end was trimmed by 6 bases and the J gene end by 10 bases; junction bases not matched to a gene: 5. CDR1 MGHDK and CDR2 SYGVNS come from the germline V gene. The CDR3 spells CASSGTGYSPLHF. CDR3 nucleotides: TGTGCCAGCAGCGGGACAGGCTACTCACCCCTCCACTTT.

The chain combines TRBV11-2 with TRBJ2-3; D is perhaps TRBD2 (6 bases). V was pared by 9 bases and J by 3 bases, with 16 bases between. The CDR3 spans 14 residues. From germline, CDR1 is SGHAT and CDR2 FQNNGV. The CDR3 DNA is TGTGCCAGTTACCCCGGGGACTGGACAGATACGCAGTATTTT. It yields the protein CASYPGDWTDTQYF.

The rearrangement uses TRBV27 and TRBJ1-4, with no clear D. CDR1 and CDR2 (germline): MNHEY, SMNVEV (reference sequence). The CDR3 is made up of 14 amino acids. Trimming removed 3 bases from V and 4 bases from J, with 9 bases in between. The CDR3 DNA reads as TGTGCCAGCAGTTTGACTGCAAATAATGAAAAACTGTTTTTT. It translates to CASSLTANNEKLFF.

The chain joins TRBV7-2 to TRBJ2-7; 7 nucleotides align to TRBD2. V shed 1 base and J 2 bases; nucleotides not matched to a gene: 5. The CDR3 runs to 15 residues. Germline V gene data show CDR1 as SGHTA and CDR2 as FQGNSA. The CDR3 DNA reads as TGTGCCAGCAGCTTAGTGGGGGGGAGCACCTACGAGCAGTACTTC. It encodes CASSLVGGSTYEQYF.